A selection of T cell receptor beta chains follows, all from one sample in a study of PD-1 blockade in mismatch repair-deficient tumors. TCRdb's table, derived via immunoSEQ multiplex PCR, lists solely in-frame clones and lacks some. The sample has approximately 79,000 clones, 80% to 90% seen once; the top ten hold roughly 5.5%. Material: peripheral blood, obtained 44 weeks after starting pembrolizumab. The receptors come from an adult with mismatch repair-deficient cancer. Both conserved end residues are part of each CDR3. The D gene is left open where the match is weak. Size is stated for part of the rows, as once, few or many counts, or as a class when the clone is expanded.

>TRBV30|.|TRBJ1-4|.
CAWSRVRGEKLFF
TGTGCCTGGAGCCGGGTAAGAGGTGAAAAACTGTTTTTT
>TRBV10-3|.|TRBJ2-5|.
CAISEEGVAETQYF
TGTGCCATCAGTGAGGAGGGAGTAGCAGAGACCCAGTACTTC
>TRBV29-1|.|TRBJ2-2|few
CSGGQTNTGELFF
TGCAGCGGCGGACAGACGAACACCGGGGAGCTGTTTTTT
>TRBV2|.|TRBJ1-1|.
CASSWTVNTEAFF
TGTGCCAGCAGTTGGACAGTGAACACTGAAGCTTTCTTT
>TRBV5-1|.|TRBJ2-1|.
CASSLESANNEQFF
TGCGCCAGCAGCTTGGAGTCGGCGAACAATGAGCAGTTCTTC
>TRBV27|.|TRBJ1-4|.
CASSPMGSNEKLFF
TGTGCCAGCAGTCCCATGGGGTCTAATGAAAAACTGTTTTTT
>TRBV5-6|.|TRBJ2-7|.
CASSLEGYEQYF
TGTGCCAGCAGCTTGGAAGGGTACGAGCAGTACTTC
>TRBV11-3|.|TRBJ2-1|.
CASSLADRYNEQFF
TGTGCCAGCAGCTTAGCGGATCGGTACAATGAGCAGTTCTTC
>TRBV5-6|.|TRBJ1-2|.
CASSRGELGAFGYTF
TGTGCCAGCAGCCGGGGGGAGCTGGGGGCCTTTGGCTACACCTTC
>TRBV19|.|TRBJ1-2|few
CASSIQNYGYTF
TGTGCCAGTAGTATCCAGAACTATGGCTACACCTTC
>TRBV6-5|.|TRBJ1-3|.
CASRSQVSGNTIYF
TGTGCCAGCAGATCACAGGTCTCTGGAAACACCATATATTTT
>TRBV29-1|TRBD1|TRBJ2-5|.
CSVTGGNQETQYF
TGCAGCGTTACAGGGGGGAATCAAGAGACCCAGTACTTC
>TRBV15|.|TRBJ1-5|few
CATSRDSTDGAPQHF
TGTGCCACCAGCAGAGACTCAACAGATGGGGCGCCCCAGCATTTT
>TRBV28|.|TRBJ2-1|.
CASSLGGRDNEQFF
TGTGCCAGCAGTTTAGGAGGCAGGGACAATGAGCAGTTCTTC
>TRBV10-3|TRBD1|TRBJ2-7|.
CAISEWAGGSYEQYF
TGTGCCATCAGTGAGTGGGCAGGGGGCTCCTACGAGCAGTACTTC
>TRBV5-1|.|TRBJ1-1|.
CASSLQGGNTEAFF
TGCGCCAGCAGCCTGCAGGGCGGGAACACTGAAGCTTTCTTT
>TRBV6-1|.|TRBJ1-3|.
CASSEVAAVSGNTIYF
TGTGCCAGCAGTGAAGTGGCGGCTGTCTCTGGAAACACCATATATTTT
>TRBV7-6|.|TRBJ2-7|.
CASSLFQLGGEQYF
TGTGCCAGCAGCTTGTTCCAGCTTGGGGGCGAGCAGTACTTC
>TRBV5-1|.|TRBJ2-2|.
CASGVTGELFF
TGCGCCAGCGGGGTCACCGGGGAGCTGTTTTTT
>TRBV6-5|TRBD1|TRBJ2-3|.
CASSPRQGGPVQYF
TGTGCCAGCAGTCCCCGACAGGGTGGCCCCGTACAGTATTTT
>TRBV7-9|TRBD2|TRBJ2-3|.
CASSLGGRGDTQYF
TGTGCCAGCAGCTTGGGCGGGAGAGGGGATACGCAGTATTTT
>TRBV19|TRBD1|TRBJ1-5|once
CASIPVAGTGTQPQHF
TGTGCCAGTATTCCTGTGGCCGGGACAGGGACTCAGCCCCAGCATTTT
>TRBV30|.|TRBJ1-2|few
CAWRSGYGYGYTF
TGTGCCTGGAGATCTGGGTATGGCTATGGCTACACCTTC
>TRBV11-1|.|TRBJ2-7|.
CASSHPQGFSYEQYF
TGTGCCAGCAGCCACCCGCAGGGATTCTCCTACGAGCAGTACTTC
>TRBV14|.|TRBJ1-2|.
CASSNSRYGYTF
TGTGCCAGCTCAAATAGCAGATATGGCTACACCTTC
>TRBV11-2|TRBD2|TRBJ2-3|.
CASRLRTSFSTDTQYF
TGTGCCAGCAGGCTAAGGACTAGCTTTAGCACAGATACGCAGTATTTT
>TRBV11-1|TRBD2|TRBJ2-7|.
CASSFFTSGQYEQYF
TGTGCCAGCAGCTTTTTCACTAGCGGGCAATACGAGCAGTACTTC
>TRBV7-2|.|TRBJ2-7|.
CASSPGVGTPREQYF
TGTGCCAGCAGCCCAGGGGTCGGGACCCCTAGGGAGCAGTACTTC
>TRBV6-5|.|TRBJ2-4|.
CASSATGTKNIQYF
TGTGCCAGCAGTGCGACCGGGACTAAAAACATTCAGTACTTC
>TRBV30|TRBD1|TRBJ2-7|few
CAWSVGRVDRAGF
TGTGCCTGGAGTGTAGGTAGAGTGGACAGGGCAGGCTTC
>TRBV4-1|TRBD2|TRBJ2-1|.
CASSQSHIAGVGYNEQFF
TGCGCCAGCAGCCAATCTCATATAGCGGGAGTGGGGTACAATGAGCAGTTCTTC
>TRBV19|.|TRBJ1-5|.
CASSTGRDQPQHF
TGTGCCAGTAGTACTGGCAGGGATCAGCCCCAGCATTTT
>TRBV6-4|.|TRBJ2-1|.
CASSTASGNEQFF
TGTGCCAGCAGTACCGCGTCGGGCAATGAGCAGTTCTTC
>TRBV5-4|.|TRBJ1-2|.
CASSLGQTYGYTF
TGTGCCAGCAGCTTGGGCCAGACCTATGGCTACACCTTC
>TRBV5-1|.|TRBJ1-3|.
CASSPRLGITGNTIYF
TGCGCCAGCAGCCCCCGCCTGGGGATAACTGGAAACACCATATATTTT
>TRBV13|.|TRBJ1-2|.
CASSLNSPPYGYTF
TGTGCCAGCAGCTTGAACAGCCCCCCCTATGGCTACACCTTC
>TRBV11-2|TRBD1|TRBJ1-4|.
CASAAGWDRTVEKLFF
TGTGCCAGCGCAGCGGGATGGGACAGGACGGTGGAAAAACTGTTTTTT
>TRBV9|.|TRBJ1-2|.
CASTRTEYGYTF
TGTGCCAGCACCCGGACGGAATATGGCTACACCTTC
>TRBV30|.|TRBJ1-5|.
CAWSLRAQQPQHF
TGTGCCTGGAGTCTTCGGGCCCAGCAGCCCCAGCATTTT
>TRBV18|.|TRBJ2-3|.
CASSPYDATSTDTQYF
TGTGCCAGCTCACCATACGACGCTACTAGCACAGATACGCAGTATTTT
>TRBV18|.|TRBJ2-2|.
CASSPGQNTGELFF
TGTGCCAGCTCACCAGGGCAGAACACCGGGGAGCTGTTTTTT
>TRBV11-3|.|TRBJ1-4|.
CASSLGGTRNEKLFF
TGTGCCAGCAGCTTAGGTGGGACACGAAATGAAAAACTGTTTTTT
>TRBV7-2|.|TRBJ2-1|.
CASSLRAGRSYNEQFF
TGTGCCAGCAGCCTGCGAGCCGGTCGCTCCTACAATGAGCAGTTCTTC
>TRBV27|TRBD1|TRBJ2-5|once
CASSPMGRGLETQYF
TGTGCCAGCAGCCCGATGGGCAGGGGGTTGGAGACCCAGTACTTC
>TRBV5-6|TRBD1|TRBJ2-7|.
CASSLGEQGLRYF
TGTGCCAGCAGCTTGGGGGAACAGGGGTTGCGGTACTTC
>TRBV10-2|.|TRBJ1-3|.
CASSLQGRDTIYF
TGCGCCAGCAGTCTACAGGGACGAGACACCATATATTTT
>TRBV28|TRBD1|TRBJ2-1|.
CASTTGANEQFF
TGTGCCAGCACGACAGGGGCTAATGAGCAGTTCTTC
>TRBV5-3|TRBD2|TRBJ2-2|.
CARSLVSNTSGRAGTGELFF
TGTGCCAGAAGCTTGGTTTCGAATACTAGCGGGAGGGCCGGTACCGGGGAGCTGTTTTTT